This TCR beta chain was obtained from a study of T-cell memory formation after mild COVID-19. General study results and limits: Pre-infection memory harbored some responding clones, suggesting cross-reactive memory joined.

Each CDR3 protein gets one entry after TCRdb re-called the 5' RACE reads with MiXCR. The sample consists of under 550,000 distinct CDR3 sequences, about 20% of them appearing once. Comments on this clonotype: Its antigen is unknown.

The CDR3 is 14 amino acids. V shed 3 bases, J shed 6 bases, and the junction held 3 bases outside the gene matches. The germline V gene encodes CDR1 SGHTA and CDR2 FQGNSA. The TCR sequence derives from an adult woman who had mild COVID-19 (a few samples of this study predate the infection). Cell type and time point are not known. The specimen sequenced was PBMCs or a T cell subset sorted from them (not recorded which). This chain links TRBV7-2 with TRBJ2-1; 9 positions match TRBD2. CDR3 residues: CASSFGGGANEQFF. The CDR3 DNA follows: TGTGCCAGCAGCTTCGGCGGGGGGGCCAATGAGCAGTTCTTC.